Listed below are T cell receptor beta chains from one sample, sequenced in a study of glioma-infiltrating T cells. Using its own MiXCR run on the multiplex PCR reads, TCRdb lists one record per CDR3 protein. The sample includes over 130,000 distinct CDR3 sequences, approximately 40% of them seen just once. Sequenced input: glioma tissue, nonneoplastic brain tissue, or PBMCs (not recorded which). Receptor source: a human donor with low-grade glioma or glioblastoma, undergoing nonglioma brain surgery, or in good health (not recorded which). CDR3s leave out the opening cysteine and the closing phenylalanine or tryptophan.

j_call: TRBJ1-1
v_call: TRBV28
cdr3_aa: ASSTQGGVRTEAF

j_call: TRBJ2-7
v_call: TRBV7-9
cdr3_aa: ASSSTGTSVDEQY

j_call: TRBJ1-1
v_call: TRBV20-1
cdr3_aa: SAQTGSNTEAF

j_call: TRBJ1-1
v_call: TRBV6-2/TRBV6-3
cdr3_aa: ASSKMMQDTEAF

j_call: TRBJ2-5
v_call: TRBV4-1
cdr3_aa: ASSQGGYETQY

j_call: TRBJ2-1
v_call: TRBV19
cdr3_aa: ASSVDWSSYNEQF

j_call: TRBJ2-5
v_call: TRBV20-1
cdr3_aa: SAATGTGGLETQY

j_call: TRBJ2-1
v_call: TRBV28
cdr3_aa: ASEGESSYNEQF

j_call: TRBJ2-2
v_call: TRBV15
cdr3_aa: ASRLQGANTGELF

j_call: TRBJ1-1
v_call: TRBV15
cdr3_aa: ATSRDQGRTEAF

j_call: TRBJ1-2
v_call: TRBV12-3/TRBV12-4
cdr3_aa: ASRLGNRGGGYT

j_call: TRBJ1-1
v_call: TRBV15
cdr3_aa: ATSRVGGEAF

j_call: TRBJ1-1
v_call: TRBV14
cdr3_aa: ASSLGGWTEAF

j_call: TRBJ2-7
v_call: TRBV10-3
cdr3_aa: AISETGLAGYHEQY

j_call: TRBJ2-7
v_call: TRBV28
cdr3_aa: ASSLQVTEQY

j_call: TRBJ1-1
v_call: TRBV6-2/TRBV6-3
cdr3_aa: ASSYSDLKTEAF

j_call: TRBJ2-7
v_call: TRBV20-1
cdr3_aa: SDGGGYEQY

j_call: TRBJ2-7
v_call: TRBV4-1
cdr3_aa: ASSQDTSTSSYEQY

j_call: TRBJ1-3
v_call: TRBV2
cdr3_aa: ASSGEIPSGNTIY

j_call: TRBJ1-2
v_call: TRBV4-3
cdr3_aa: ASSQEPGSYGYT